This T cell receptor (beta chain) was retrieved from a study of cytomegalovirus exposure and HLA in healthy donors. For this clone: Antigen: not known.

The CDR3 is 16 amino acids. CDR1 is SEHNR, CDR2 FQNEAQ, per germline (reference sequence). The ends were cut back, 0 bases at V and 5 bases at J, with 13 bases in the middle. The study's findings and limits: Rarity held for most TCR sequences, but there were some public TCRs that occurred in many donors.

The PCR used 60 Vbeta and 13 Jbeta primers. Clones were read by immunoSEQ multiplex PCR, and TCRdb kept only the in-frame ones, dropping some. The sample holds some 80,000 clones, 60% to 85% seen once. Sequencing input: PBMCs. The chain is built from TRBV7-9 and TRBJ2-2, with D possibly TRBD2 on 5 matching bases. This sequence originates from a man aged 35 to 55 in good health and CMV-seronegative. The CDR3 protein is CASSLARERRTGELFF. The CDR3 DNA sequence: TGTGCCAGCAGCTTAGCGAGGGAAAGGAGGACCGGGGAGCTGTTTTTT.